One sample yielded the 4 T cell receptor beta chains listed below, sequenced in a study of blood T cells in healthy people across ages. A J-beta primer mix and a sample-barcoded 5' primer were used in a second PCR of roughly 7 to 12 cycles. One entry per CDR3 protein, called by TCRdb with MiXCR from the 5' RACE reads. This sample has 600,000 to 850,000 distinct CDR3 sequences, with 20% to 25% found just once. In addition, the sample was reused for a study of T cells of mothers and their children.

The sequenced material came from blood. The receptor set was obtained from a boy aged 5-17 years in good health.

There are a few counts of this clonotype. The rearrangement uses TRBV5-1 and TRBJ2-6, with 7 bases that match TRBD1. Germline trimming cut 4 bases from V and 5 bases from J; bases unmatched to any gene: 9. The CDR3 has 16 residues. Per the germline V gene, CDR1 is SGHRS and CDR2 is YFSETQ. CDR3 nucleotide sequence: TGCGCCAGCAGCCCTGGACAGGAGATCAGGGCCAACGTCCTGACTTTC. It is translated as CASSPGQEIRANVLTF.

The sample holds a few counts of this clonotype. This rearrangement joins TRBV29-1 to TRBJ2-5, with D perhaps matching TRBD2 (5 bases). The J call is uncertain, as TRBJ2-1 better fits the DNA end. The CDR3 totals 16 residues. Germline CDR1 is SQVTM and CDR2 is ANQGSEA. For the CDR3, the DNA is TGCAGCGTTGAGAGTTCTAGCAGGAGCTCCTACAATGAGCAGTTCTTC. It encodes CSVESSSRSSYNEQFF.

This clonotype appeared a few times. Relative to the germline gene, one junction end is altered; a read error may explain this. V usage is TRBV6-5 and J usage is TRBJ2-5, with D possibly matching TRBD1 (6 bases). The CDR3 loop spans 15 amino acids. The V gene's germline CDR1 is MNHEY and CDR2 SVGAGI. CDR3: CASSYLQGNQETQHF. The CDR3 DNA follows: TGTGCCAGCAGTTACTTACAGGGAAACCAAGAGACCCAGCACTTC.

In its sample, this clonotype was seen a few times. The chain combines TRBV4-1 with TRBJ2-1, with D possibly being TRBD1 (6 bases). V shed 3 bases and J shed 10 bases, with 10 bases lying between them. Germline assignment: CDR1 MGHRA and CDR2 YSYEKL. The CDR3 is made up of 12 amino acids. CDR3 DNA: TGCGCCAGCAGCCACACCGGGACAGAGCAGTTCTTC. Encoded protein: CASSHTGTEQFF.